These 13 T cell receptor beta chains were sequenced from one sample in a study of blood T cell repertoires in COVID-19. Measured with immunoSEQ multiplex PCR; TCRdb has only the in-frame clones, and not every one. The data show 250,000 to 350,000 clones, 90% seen once. Sequencing used PBMCs or T cells enriched from blood (not recorded which). These TCRs come from a woman between 18 and 29 years old with acute COVID-19.

J is TRBJ2-1 and V is TRBV9; TRBD2 aligns across 7 bases. Germline V gene sequence: CDR1 SGDLS, CDR2 YYNGEE. V lost 4 bases, J lost 5 bases, and 9 bases stayed unmatched. The CDR3 is 15 amino acids. The CDR3 DNA is TGTGCCAGCAGCTTGCGGGACTATTCCCACAATGAGCAGTTCTTC. Its protein product is CASSLRDYSHNEQFF.

The chain is built from TRBV2 and TRBJ2-5; D is unclear. CDR3 size: 13 residues. The germline gives CDR1 SNHLY, CDR2 FYNNEI. Trimming stripped 2 bases from V and 3 bases from J, with 7 bases between. CDR3: CASSELAEETQYF. The CDR3 region has the DNA TGTGCCAGCAGTGAACTCGCGGAAGAGACCCAGTACTTC.

The chain employs TRBV5-8 and TRBJ2-3; D perhaps matches TRBD2 (5 bases). The V and J ends lost 0 bases and 6 bases respectively, with 14 bases between them. Germline V gene data show CDR1 as SGHTS and CDR2 as YDEGEE. This CDR3 comprises 15 residues. The DNA of the CDR3 is TGTGCCAGCAGCTTGGGGCTCCGGGATTCGGATACGCAGTATTTT. Translated, it gives CASSLGLRDSDTQYF.

In this sample, this clone turned up once. The genes are TRBV10-3 and TRBJ2-1; 14 nucleotides line up with TRBD2. The CDR3 is 16 amino acids. Germline CDR1 ENHRY, CDR2 SYGVKD. V shed 3 bases, J shed 6 bases, and the junction held 4 bases outside the gene matches. CDR3 nucleotide sequence: TGTGCCATCAGTGAAGGGACTAGCGGGAGCGGCAATGAGCAGTTCTTC. Its translation: CAISEGTSGSGNEQFF.

The genes are TRBV7-2 and TRBJ1-6; D is ambiguous. V lost 4 bases and J 9 bases, leaving 10 bases between the germline ends. CDR3 size: 13 residues. CDR1 and CDR2 from the germline V gene are SGHTA and FQGNSA. The CDR3 loop reads CASSSGRGSPLHF. The CDR3 nucleotides are TGTGCCAGCAGCTCCGGACGGGGTTCACCCCTCCACTTT.

V usage is TRBV4-2 and J usage is TRBJ1-2; TRBD1 is a possible D gene (5 bases). This CDR3 spans 14 amino acids. Per germline, CDR1 LGHNA and CDR2 YNFKEQ. The V and J ends lost 2 bases and 10 bases respectively, with 17 bases between them. The CDR3 protein is CASSQSRDPGDYTF. The CDR3 region has the DNA TGTGCCAGCAGCCAATCGCGGGACCCCGGGGACTACACCTTC.

The chain carries TRBV5-1 and TRBJ1-2, with 9 bases fitting TRBD1. The CDR3 runs to 17 residues. V dropped 0 bases and J dropped 2; count of bases not matched to a gene: 8. Germline lookup yields CDR1 SGHRS and CDR2 YFSETQ. The CDR3 coding sequence is TGCGCCAGCAGCTTGGATCCCGGGACAGGGTCGAACTATGGCTACACCTTC. Protein: CASSLDPGTGSNYGYTF.

The V gene is TRBV27, the J gene TRBJ1-5, with 9 positions matching TRBD1. After removal of 4 bases from V and 5 bases from J, the junction contained 12 bases not matched to a gene. Germline CDR1 MNHEY, CDR2 SMNVEV (reference sequence). The CDR3 is 17 amino acids. The CDR3 loop reads CASSSQGAGSLDQPQHF. In DNA, the CDR3 is TGTGCCAGCAGTTCACAGGGGGCTGGTAGTTTGGATCAGCCCCAGCATTTT.

V gene TRBV3-1 (or the pseudogene TRBV3-2) combines with J gene TRBJ1-2; D unresolved. Trimming left V 4 bases short and J 0 bases short, with 9 bases between. The germline gives CDR1 LGHDT, CDR2 YNNKEL (reference sequence). CDR3 length: 14 amino acids. Here the CDR3 reads CASSRAPTNYGYTF. The CDR3 DNA is TGTGCCAGCAGCCGGGCGCCTACTAACTATGGCTACACCTTC.

The chain employs TRBV19 and TRBJ2-1, with TRBD1 matching over 8 bases. CDR3 size: 17 residues. V was clipped by 1 base and J by 8 bases; unmatched bases: 13. CDR1 is LNHDA and CDR2 is SQIVND in the germline V gene (reference sequence). The CDR3 loop reads CASSIGRAGGSGDEQFF. The CDR3 DNA is TGTGCCAGTAGTATAGGGCGGGCAGGGGGCAGTGGCGATGAGCAGTTCTTC.

The chain recombines TRBV29-1 with TRBJ2-7; no clear D. Looked up from germline, CDR1 is SQVTM and CDR2 is ANQGSEA. Trimming took off 2 bases at V and 6 bases at J, with 8 bases between the two ends. This CDR3 region has 11 residues. CDR3 residues: CSVEIFGEQYF. CDR3 in DNA: TGCAGCGTTGAAATTTTCGGCGAGCAGTACTTC.

This chain connects TRBV5-1 to TRBJ2-5; 7 bases agree with TRBD2. Germline lookup yields CDR1 SGHRS and CDR2 YFSETQ. V shed 7 bases, J shed 2 bases, and the junction held 11 bases outside the gene matches. The CDR3 length is 15 residues. CDR3 sequence reads: CASSKGGAVQETQYF. The CDR3 coding sequence is TGCGCCAGCTCCAAGGGAGGGGCAGTTCAAGAGACCCAGTACTTC.

V and J are TRBV7-2 and TRBJ2-5; D is possibly TRBD1 (5 bases). The CDR3 has 12 residues. CDR1 and CDR2 from the germline V gene are SGHTA and FQGNSA. The V gene lost 5 bases and the J gene lost 5 bases, with 9 bases spanning the gap. CDR3 sequence (DNA): TGTGCCAGCAGCCCGACAGCTGAGACCCAGTACTTC. The encoded protein is CASSPTAETQYF.